Below are 22 T cell receptor beta chains sequenced from a single sample in a study of T cell responses to AZD1222 COVID-19 vaccine. Profiling relied on immunoSEQ multiplex PCR, and the TCRdb table lists in-frame clones only, not all of them. Of tens of thousands of clones in the sample, roughly 87% were seen once. The sample in question was peripheral blood, obtained on day 0 of AZD1222 vaccination. The receptors here all came from an adult in good health.

The J gene is TRBJ1-4, the V gene TRBV10-3; D gene uncertain. Germline CDR1 reads ENHRY; CDR2 reads SYGVKD. V lost 2 bases, J lost 10 bases, and 17 bases lay in between. The CDR3 consists of 15 residues. CDR3 in DNA: TGTGCCATCAGTGAGCACCAAGAAACGAAGAGAAAACTGTTTTTT. It specifies CAISEHQETKRKLFF.

This sequence joins TRBV5-1 and TRBJ2-3, with 7 bases that match TRBD2. The CDR3 covers 16 residues. The germline CDR1 and CDR2 sequences are SGHRS and YFSETQ. Trimming took 0 bases from V and 0 from J; bases not matched to a gene: 4. The CDR3 reads CASSLGEGFSTDTQYF. CDR3 coding DNA: TGCGCCAGCAGCTTGGGGGAGGGCTTCAGCACAGATACGCAGTATTTT.

The CDR3 nucleotides are TGTGCCTGGAGTGGCATTGGGTCGGGCGAGCAGTACTTC. It translates to CAWSGIGSGEQYF. The chain is built from TRBV30 and TRBJ2-7; D is undetermined. CDR1 GTSNPN and CDR2 SVGIG come from the germline V gene (reference sequence). Trimming left V 1 base short and J 6 bases short, with 13 bases between. The CDR3 spans 13 residues.

The chain carries TRBV23-1 and TRBJ1-2; D not certain. TRBV23-1 is filed as an ORF, its function uncertain. This CDR3 contains 14 residues. V lost 8 bases and J 4 bases, leaving 17 bases between the germline ends. The CDR3 bases are TGCGCCAGCGTTCGTCTGGGAGAGATCTATGGCTACACCTTC. Protein product: CASVRLGEIYGYTF.

The gene calls are TRBV12-5 and TRBJ2-7; D is uncertain. Trimming left V 0 bases short and J 4 bases short, with 7 bases between. CDR1 and CDR2 (germline): LGHNT, FRNRAP. This CDR3 is 13 amino acids long. The CDR3 loop is CASGLVLGYEQYF. The CDR3 nucleotides read TGTGCTAGTGGTTTGGTACTCGGTTACGAGCAGTACTTC. Using reference TRBV12-5 and TRBJ2-7 for the parts outside the CDR3, the full variable domain is DARVTQTPRHKVTEMGQEVTMRCQPILGHNTVFWYRQTMMQGLELLAYFRNRAPLDDSGMPKDRFSAEMPDATLATLKIQPSEPRDSAVYFCASGLVLGYEQYFGPGTRLTVT.

The CDR3 here is CASSHYGGESNTGELFF. The CDR3 region has the DNA TGTGCCAGCAGCCATTATGGGGGGGAATCGAACACCGGGGAGCTGTTTTTT. The chain employs TRBV28 and TRBJ2-2; TRBD2 agrees at 7 bases. The germline V gene has CDR1 MDHEN and CDR2 SYDVKM. Germline trimming cut 6 bases from V and 0 bases from J; bases unmatched to any gene: 10. This CDR3 is built from 17 residues.

This chain connects TRBV7-9 to TRBJ1-1; weak D call: TRBD1 (5 bases). V was cut by 0 bases and J by 7 bases, with 9 bases left in between. Germline CDR1 is SEHNR and CDR2 is FQNEAQ (reference sequence). This CDR3 spans 13 amino acids. Written as DNA, the CDR3 is TGTGCCAGCAGCTTAGCCGGGACGGATGAAGCTTTCTTT. Protein product: CASSLAGTDEAFF.

Concerning this clone: At one boundary the junction diverges from the germline segment, which might be a read error. The gene calls are TRBV7-2 and TRBJ1-2; the D is unclear. Germline assignment: CDR1 SGHTA and CDR2 FQGNSA. The CDR3 totals 13 residues. The CDR3 region is CASSLGSQFNVAF. The CDR3 DNA is TGTGCCAGTAGCTTAGGTAGTCAGTTCAACGTCGCCTTC.

V gene TRBV10-3 combines with J gene TRBJ1-2, with unresolved D. Germline V gene lookup returns CDR1 ENHRY and CDR2 SYGVKD. This CDR3 has 12 residues. V was clipped by 4 bases and J by 3 bases, with 6 bases between them. This CDR3 reads CAISGGYYGYTF. The CDR3 DNA is TGTGCCATCAGTGGGGGTTACTATGGCTACACCTTC.

This clone was seen a single time. The chain employs TRBV7-2 and TRBJ1-4, with TRBD1 as a possible D gene (5 bases). Germline CDR1 SGHTA, CDR2 FQGNSA. Trimming stripped 5 bases from V and 4 bases from J, with 14 bases between. The CDR3 consists of 15 residues. The DNA of the CDR3 is TGTGCCAGCAGCCGGGGGGGGATCCTTAATGAAAAACTGTTTTTT. This gives the protein CASSRGGILNEKLFF. The variable domain in full, completed from reference TRBV7-2 and TRBJ1-4, reads GAGVSQSPSNKVTEKGKDVELRCDPISGHTALYWYRQSLGQGLEFLIYFQGNSAPDKSGLPSDRFSAERTGGSVSTLTIQRTQQEDSAVYLCASSRGGILNEKLFFGSGTQLSVL.

This clone was counted a few times. The chain uses TRBV28 and TRBJ1-4; no clear D gene. CDR3 length: 11 amino acids. Trimming removed 6 bases at V and 4 bases at J, with 3 bases between. The germline gives CDR1 MDHEN, CDR2 SYDVKM. CDR3 sequence: CASSHNEKLFF. In DNA, the CDR3 is TGTGCCAGCAGCCATAATGAAAAACTGTTTTTT.

The V call is TRBV18, the J call TRBJ1-5, with 8 nucleotides matching TRBD1. V was clipped by 2 bases and J by 2 bases; unmatched bases: 2. The CDR3 extends over 15 amino acids. Per the germline V gene, CDR1 is KGHSH and CDR2 is LQKENI. DNA of the CDR3: TGTGCCAGCTCACCAGGGACAGGCGGCAATCAGCCCCAGCATTTT. Amino acid sequence: CASSPGTGGNQPQHF. Filled out from reference TRBV18 and TRBJ1-5, the complete variable domain reads NAGVMQNPRHLVRRRGQEARLRCSPMKGHSHVYWYRQLPEEGLKFMVYLQKENIIDESGMPKERFSAEFPKEGPSILRIQQVVRGDSAAYFCASSPGTGGNQPQHFGDGTRLSIL.

The rearrangement links TRBV10-3 to TRBJ1-5; no clear D gene. Trimming stripped 3 bases from V and 2 bases from J, with 11 bases between. CDR3 length equals 15 residues. The germline V gene has CDR1 ENHRY and CDR2 SYGVKD. For the CDR3, the DNA is TGTGCCATCAGTGACGAAGGGCTCGGCAATCAGCCCCAGCATTTT. Amino acids: CAISDEGLGNQPQHF.

The genes are TRBV2 and TRBJ1-2; TRBD1 is a possible D gene (6 bases). Trimming cost V 8 bases and J 6 bases, with 13 bases left between them. The CDR3 contains 12 residues. Looked up from germline, CDR1 is SNHLY and CDR2 is FYNNEI. The CDR3 spells CASGAGAHGYTF. CDR3 nucleotides: TGTGCCAGCGGGGCAGGGGCCCATGGCTACACCTTC.

The CDR3 sequence: CATSGGLSNIQYF. CDR3 in DNA: TGTGCCACCTCCGGAGGGCTATCAAACATTCAGTACTTC. J is TRBJ2-4 and V is TRBV19, with D possibly being TRBD2 (6 bases). This CDR3 comprises 13 residues. V lost 10 bases and J lost 6, with 16 bases in between. The germline gives CDR1 LNHDA, CDR2 SQIVND (reference sequence). Full variable domain (rest looked up from reference TRBV19 and TRBJ2-4): DGGITQSPKYLFRKEGQNVTLSCEQNLNHDAMYWYRQDPGQGLRLIYYSQIVNDFQKGDIAEGYSVSREKKESFPLTVTSAQKNPTAFYLCATSGGLSNIQYFGAGTRLSVL.

This clone was detected only once. The genes are TRBV12-5 and TRBJ1-1; D call uncertain. Germline lookup yields CDR1 LGHNT and CDR2 FRNRAP. This CDR3 contains 14 residues. V lost 9 bases, J lost 0 bases, and 14 bases lay in between. This CDR3 is CASQYPGVNTEAFF. DNA for the CDR3: TGTGCTAGCCAGTACCCGGGCGTGAACACTGAAGCTTTCTTT.

This chain connects TRBV5-5 to TRBJ1-2; 10 bases align to TRBD1. The J segment lost 6 bases and the V segment lost 4 bases, leaving 9 bases of the junction unmatched. The CDR3 is made up of 15 amino acids. In germline, CDR1 is SGHKS, CDR2 YYEKEE (reference sequence). The CDR3 DNA follows: TGTGCCAGCAGCGGGACCGGGACAGGGGAGGATGGCTACACCTTC. Amino acids: CASSGTGTGEDGYTF.

The gene calls are TRBV5-5 and TRBJ1-1, with a weak D call TRBD1 (6 bases). The V and J ends lost 1 base and 5 bases respectively, with 15 bases between them. The CDR3 length is 15 residues. Germline CDR1 is SGHKS and CDR2 is YYEKEE (reference sequence). Here the CDR3 DNA reads TGTGCCAGCAGCTTGAATCCGGGGGCGGTAACTGAAGCTTTCTTT. It specifies CASSLNPGAVTEAFF.

This chain uses TRBV18 with TRBJ1-1, with D possibly matching TRBD1 (5 bases). V was clipped by 3 bases and J by 1 base, with 15 bases between them. CDR1 is KGHSH, CDR2 LQKENI, per germline. The CDR3 covers 16 residues. In nucleotides, the CDR3 is TGTGCCAGCTCACCGGGACCCCCAGGGACGAACACTGAAGCTTTCTTT. Amino acids: CASSPGPPGTNTEAFF.

V is TRBV11-3 and J is TRBJ2-3; 11 bases are shared with TRBD1. V was clipped by 4 bases and J by 3 bases; unmatched bases: 3. The CDR3 spans 15 residues. The germline CDR1 and CDR2 sequences are SGHNT and YENEEA. The CDR3, as DNA: TGTGCCAGCAGCTCGGGACAGGGGGTGACAGATACGCAGTATTTT. Encoded protein: CASSSGQGVTDTQYF.

The chain joins TRBV20-1 to TRBJ1-5; possibly TRBD1 for D (5 bases). Deletions cut 3 bases from V and 6 bases from J, with 18 bases between. CDR3 size: 15 residues. Germline V lookup: CDR1 DFQATT, CDR2 SNEGSKA (reference sequence). This CDR3 is CSASQDTPHGQPQHF. CDR3 coding DNA: TGCAGTGCTAGTCAGGACACTCCGCATGGTCAGCCCCAGCATTTT.

The rearrangement joins TRBV29-1 to TRBJ2-3, with 9 bases lining up with TRBD2. Unmatched junction bases numbered 8, after V lost 6 bases and J lost 4 bases. This CDR3 is built from 14 residues. Germline loops: CDR1 SQVTM, CDR2 ANQGSEA. The CDR3 coding sequence is TGCAGCGTCGGAGCGGGAGGAGCTCCAGATACGCAGTATTTT. Protein product: CSVGAGGAPDTQYF.